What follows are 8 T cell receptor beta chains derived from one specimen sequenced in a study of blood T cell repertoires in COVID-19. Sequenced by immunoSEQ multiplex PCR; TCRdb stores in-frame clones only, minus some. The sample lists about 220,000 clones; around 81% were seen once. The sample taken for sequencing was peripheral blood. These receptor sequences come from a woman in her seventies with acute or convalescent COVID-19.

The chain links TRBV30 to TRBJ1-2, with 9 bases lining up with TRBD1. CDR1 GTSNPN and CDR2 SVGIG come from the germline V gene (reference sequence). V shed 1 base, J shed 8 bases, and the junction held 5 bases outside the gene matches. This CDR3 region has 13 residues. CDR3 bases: TGTGCCTGGAGTGCGGGGACAGGGTGGGGCTACACCTTC. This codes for CAWSAGTGWGYTF.

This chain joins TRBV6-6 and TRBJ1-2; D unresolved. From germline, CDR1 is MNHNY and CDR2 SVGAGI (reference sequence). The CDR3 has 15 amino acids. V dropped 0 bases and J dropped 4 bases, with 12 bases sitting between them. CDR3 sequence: CASSYSRDGGYGYTF. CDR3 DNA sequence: TGTGCCAGCAGTTACTCTAGGGATGGAGGCTATGGCTACACCTTC.

The CDR3 nucleotides read TGTGCCAGCAGTCATACTAATCTAGCGGGGAGTTGGGAGACCCAGTACTTC. It encodes CASSHTNLAGSWETQYF. The J gene is TRBJ2-5, the V gene TRBV6-4; 9 bases map to TRBD2. The CDR3 consists of 17 residues. The germline V gene has CDR1 MRHNA and CDR2 SNTAGT. The ends lost 5 bases at V and 5 bases at J; junction bases unmatched: 15.

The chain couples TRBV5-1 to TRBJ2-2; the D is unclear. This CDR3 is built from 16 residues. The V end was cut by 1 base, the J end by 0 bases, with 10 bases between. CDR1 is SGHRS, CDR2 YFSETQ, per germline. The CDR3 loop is CASSLTGYTNTGELFF. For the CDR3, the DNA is TGCGCCAGCAGCTTGACCGGGTACACGAACACCGGGGAGCTGTTTTTT.

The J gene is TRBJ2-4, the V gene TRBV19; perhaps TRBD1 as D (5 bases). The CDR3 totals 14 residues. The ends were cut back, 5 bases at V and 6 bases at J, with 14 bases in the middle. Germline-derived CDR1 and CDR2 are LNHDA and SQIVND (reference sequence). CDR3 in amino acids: CASSLQGRINIQYF. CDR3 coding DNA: TGTGCCAGTAGTCTGCAGGGAAGGATAAACATTCAGTACTTC.

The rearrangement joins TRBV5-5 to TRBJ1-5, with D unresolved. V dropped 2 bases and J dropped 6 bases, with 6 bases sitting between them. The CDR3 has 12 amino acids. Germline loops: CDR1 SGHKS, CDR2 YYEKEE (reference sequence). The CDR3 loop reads CASSLLGQPQHF. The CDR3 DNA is TGTGCCAGCAGCTTACTAGGTCAGCCCCAGCATTTT.

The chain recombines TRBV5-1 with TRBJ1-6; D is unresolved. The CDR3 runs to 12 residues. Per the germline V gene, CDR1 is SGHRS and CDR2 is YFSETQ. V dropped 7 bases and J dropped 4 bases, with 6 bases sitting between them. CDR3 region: CASREYNSPLHF. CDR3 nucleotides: TGCGCCAGCCGGGAATATAATTCACCCCTCCACTTT.

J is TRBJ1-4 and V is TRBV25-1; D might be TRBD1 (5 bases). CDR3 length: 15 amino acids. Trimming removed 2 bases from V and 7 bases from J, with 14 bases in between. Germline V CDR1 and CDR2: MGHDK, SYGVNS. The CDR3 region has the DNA TGTGCCAGCAGTGAAGTTACTGGACACAGTGAAAAACTGTTTTTT. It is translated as CASSEVTGHSEKLFF.